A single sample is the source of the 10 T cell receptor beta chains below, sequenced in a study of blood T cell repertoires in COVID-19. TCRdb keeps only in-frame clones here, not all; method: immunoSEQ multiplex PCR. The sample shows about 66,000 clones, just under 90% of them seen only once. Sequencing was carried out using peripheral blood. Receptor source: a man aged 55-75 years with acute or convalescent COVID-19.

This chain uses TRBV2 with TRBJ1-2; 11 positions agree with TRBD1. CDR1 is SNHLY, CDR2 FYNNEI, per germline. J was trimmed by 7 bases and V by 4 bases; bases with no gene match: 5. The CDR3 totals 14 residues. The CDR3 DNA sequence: TGTGCCAGCAGTGTTATCGGGACAGGGGGTGGCTACACCTTC. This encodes CASSVIGTGGGYTF.

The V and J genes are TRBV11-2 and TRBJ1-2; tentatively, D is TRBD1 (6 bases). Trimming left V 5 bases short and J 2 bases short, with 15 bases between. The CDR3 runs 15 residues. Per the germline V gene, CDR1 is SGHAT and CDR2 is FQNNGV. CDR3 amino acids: CASSGDGGRNYGYTF. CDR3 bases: TGTGCCAGCAGCGGGGATGGGGGCAGGAACTATGGCTACACCTTC.

The CDR3 here is CASSQEPGTNTGELFF. CDR3 nucleotide sequence: TGTGCCAGCAGCCAAGAACCAGGAACGAACACCGGGGAGCTGTTTTTT. The J gene is TRBJ2-2, the V gene TRBV4-2, with D hard to call. Germline CDR1 reads LGHNA; CDR2 reads YNFKEQ. V lost 0 bases and J lost 0, with 8 bases in between. The CDR3 covers 16 residues.

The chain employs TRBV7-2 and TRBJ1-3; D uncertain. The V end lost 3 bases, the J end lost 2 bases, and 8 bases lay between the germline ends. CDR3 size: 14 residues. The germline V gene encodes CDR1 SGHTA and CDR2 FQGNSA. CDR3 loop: CASSFVGAGNTIYF. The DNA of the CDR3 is TGTGCCAGCAGCTTCGTGGGAGCTGGAAACACCATATATTTT.

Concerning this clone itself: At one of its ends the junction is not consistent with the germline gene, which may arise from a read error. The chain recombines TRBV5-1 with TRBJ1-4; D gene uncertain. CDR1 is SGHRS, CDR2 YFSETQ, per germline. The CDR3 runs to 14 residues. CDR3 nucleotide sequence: TGCGCCAGCAGCTTGGAATTGGGCCAGTCGATTCGTAATTTT. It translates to CASSLELGQSIRNF.

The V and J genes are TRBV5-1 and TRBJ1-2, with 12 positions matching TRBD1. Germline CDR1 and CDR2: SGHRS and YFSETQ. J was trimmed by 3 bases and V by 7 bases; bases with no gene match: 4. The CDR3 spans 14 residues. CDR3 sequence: CASRDRGQHYGYTF. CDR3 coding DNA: TGCGCCAGCCGGGACAGGGGGCAGCACTATGGCTACACCTTC. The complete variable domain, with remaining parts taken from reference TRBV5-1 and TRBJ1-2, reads KAGVTQTPRYLIKTRGQQVTLSCSPISGHRSVSWYQQTPGQGLQFLFEYFSETQRNKGNFPGRFSGRQFSNSRSEMNVSTLELGDSALYLCASRDRGQHYGYTFGSGTRLTVV.

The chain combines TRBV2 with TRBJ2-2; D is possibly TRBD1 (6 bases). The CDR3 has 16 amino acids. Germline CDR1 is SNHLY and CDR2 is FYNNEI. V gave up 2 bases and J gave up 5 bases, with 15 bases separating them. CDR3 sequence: CASSELRGSGTGELFF. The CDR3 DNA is TGTGCCAGCAGTGAATTGAGGGGGTCGGGAACCGGGGAGCTGTTTTTT.

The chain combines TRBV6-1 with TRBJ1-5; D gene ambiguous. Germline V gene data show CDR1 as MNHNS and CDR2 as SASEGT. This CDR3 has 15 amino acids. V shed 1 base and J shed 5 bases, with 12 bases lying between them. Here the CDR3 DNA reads TGTGCCAGCAGTGAAGTCCGAAGGGAGCATCAGCCCCAGCATTTT. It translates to CASSEVRREHQPQHF.

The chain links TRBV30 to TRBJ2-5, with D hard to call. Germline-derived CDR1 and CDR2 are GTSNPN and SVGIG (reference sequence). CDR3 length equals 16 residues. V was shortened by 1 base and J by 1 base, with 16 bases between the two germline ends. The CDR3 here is CAWSGTPSMPQETQYF. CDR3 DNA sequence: TGTGCCTGGAGTGGCACACCCAGTATGCCCCAAGAGACCCAGTACTTC.

The CDR3: CASSSQVANEQFF. The CDR3 DNA reads TGCGCCAGCAGCTCCCAGGTTGCCAATGAGCAGTTCTTC. The chain recombines TRBV5-1 with TRBJ2-1, with no clear D. Germline V CDR1 and CDR2: SGHRS, YFSETQ. The V end was cut by 3 bases, the J end by 6 bases, with 10 bases between. The CDR3 loop spans 13 amino acids.